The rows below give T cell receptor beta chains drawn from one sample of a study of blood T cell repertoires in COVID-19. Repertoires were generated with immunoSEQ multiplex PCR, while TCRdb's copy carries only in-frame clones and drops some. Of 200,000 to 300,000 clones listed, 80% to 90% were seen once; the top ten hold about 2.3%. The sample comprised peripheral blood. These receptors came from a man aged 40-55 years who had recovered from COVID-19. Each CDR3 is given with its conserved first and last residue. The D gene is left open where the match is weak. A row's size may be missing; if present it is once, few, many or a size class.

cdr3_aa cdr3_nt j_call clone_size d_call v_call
CASSLGSGSWEQYF TGTGCCAGCAGCTTGGGGAGCGGGAGTTGGGAGCAGTACTTC TRBJ2-7 - TRBD2 TRBV7-2
CASSTNRDREYF TGTGCCAGCAGTACGAACCGGGACAGAGAGTACTTC TRBJ2-7 - TRBD1 TRBV6-6
CASSLTWGDLNYGYTF TGTGCCAGCAGCTTAACTTGGGGGGACCTTAACTATGGCTACACCTTC TRBJ1-2 - - TRBV11-2
CATSRDVTGELFF TGTGCCACCAGCAGAGATGTAACCGGGGAGCTGTTTTTT TRBJ2-2 many - TRBV15
CASSPVFYEQYF TGTGCCAGCAGCCCCGTGTTCTACGAGCAGTACTTC TRBJ2-7 - - TRBV7-9
CAWSLSGTGNTEAFF TGTGCCTGGAGTCTATCCGGGACAGGGAACACTGAAGCTTTCTTT TRBJ1-1 - TRBD1 TRBV30
CASSLGSRGQYF TGTGCCAGCAGTTTAGGGTCCCGAGGGCAGTACTTC TRBJ2-7 - - TRBV12-3/TRBV12-4
CASSYAAGGPNNEQFF TGTGCCAGCAGTTACGCAGCGGGAGGGCCTAACAATGAGCAGTTCTTC TRBJ2-1 - TRBD2 TRBV6-5
CASSPGRGGVAKNIQYF TGTGCCAGCAGCCCAGGACGGGGAGGAGTGGCCAAAAACATTCAGTACTTC TRBJ2-4 - - TRBV7-9
CASSIGGRRGGSEQYF TGTGCCAGTAGTATAGGCGGTCGTCGAGGGGGCTCCGAGCAGTACTTC TRBJ2-7 - TRBD1 TRBV19
CASSQVSGDNSPLHF TGTGCCAGCAGCCAAGTTTCAGGGGATAATTCACCCCTCCACTTT TRBJ1-6 few - TRBV3-1/TRBV3-2
CASRDSSGANVLTF TGTGCCAGCAGAGACAGTTCTGGGGCCAACGTCCTGACTTTC TRBJ2-6 - - TRBV25-1
CASSGNSGTNNEQFF TGCGCCAGCTCGGGTAATAGCGGGACGAACAATGAGCAGTTCTTC TRBJ2-1 - TRBD2 TRBV10-1
CATRGGTEEAVEQFF TGTGCCACTAGGGGCGGGACCGAGGAGGCGGTTGAGCAGTTCTTC TRBJ2-1 few - TRBV19
CASSIVTDGEQFF TGTGCCAGTAGTATAGTGACAGACGGGGAGCAGTTCTTC TRBJ2-1 - - TRBV19
CASSYVTGGYGNTIYF TGTGCCAGCAGCTACGTTACCGGAGGGTATGGAAACACCATATATTTT TRBJ1-3 - - TRBV7-2
CATSRAASGGGEQFF TGTGCCACCAGCAGAGCGGCTAGCGGGGGGGGTGAGCAGTTCTTC TRBJ2-1 - TRBD2 TRBV15
CASKSRQGVAYEQYF TGTGCCAGTAAAAGTCGTCAAGGGGTAGCCTACGAGCAGTACTTC TRBJ2-7 - - TRBV19
CASSIEGGRAYGYTF TGTGCCAGTAGTATAGAGGGGGGTCGGGCCTATGGCTACACCTTC TRBJ1-2 - - TRBV19
CASSIRSGAGTDTQYF TGTGCCAGTAGTATACGGAGCGGGGCGGGCACAGATACGCAGTATTTT TRBJ2-3 - TRBD2 TRBV19
CASSNPGFSTSGRGNYEQYF TGTGCCAGCAGCAACCCAGGGTTCTCGACTAGCGGGAGGGGTAACTACGAGCAGTACTTC TRBJ2-7 - TRBD2 TRBV5-4
CASSMRTGGLGQPQHF TGTGCCAGTAGTATGAGGACAGGGGGTCTGGGTCAGCCCCAGCATTTT TRBJ1-5 - TRBD1 TRBV19
CASGGLTTSGANVLTF TGTGCCTCCGGAGGCCTAACCACCTCTGGGGCCAACGTCCTGACTTTC TRBJ2-6 - - TRBV30
CASSLRQYNEQFF TGCGCCAGCAGCCTTAGACAGTACAATGAGCAGTTCTTC TRBJ2-1 - - TRBV4-3
CASKGDRSNYGYTF TGTGCCTCCAAGGGGGACCGCTCTAACTATGGCTACACCTTC TRBJ1-2 once - TRBV30
CASSLVAGWYGYTF TGCGCCAGCAGCTTGGTTGCAGGGTGGTATGGCTACACCTTC TRBJ1-2 once - TRBV5-1
CASSQPRLAGGQETQYF TGTGCCAGCAGCCAGCCTAGACTAGCGGGGGGGCAAGAGACCCAGTACTTC TRBJ2-5 - TRBD2 TRBV14
CASSLWGGPASYNEQFF TGCGCCAGCAGCTTATGGGGGGGTCCAGCCTCCTACAATGAGCAGTTCTTC TRBJ2-1 - TRBD2 TRBV5-1
CASSETGGREQYF TGTGCCAGCAGCGAGACAGGGGGCAGGGAGCAGTACTTC TRBJ2-7 - TRBD1 TRBV5-4
CASSFQGQGDGYTF TGTGCCAGCAGCTTCCAGGGACAGGGGGACGGCTACACCTTC TRBJ1-2 - TRBD1 TRBV7-9
CASRTGAGYLTEAFF TGTGCCAGCAGAACAGGGGCAGGGTATCTCACTGAAGCTTTCTTT TRBJ1-1 - TRBD1 TRBV27
CASRTGGENYGYTF TGTGCCAGCAGAACAGGGGGGGAGAACTATGGCTACACCTTC TRBJ1-2 - TRBD1 TRBV7-2
CASGTGRTLYSQYF TGTGCCAGCGGGACAGGTCGTACTTTATATAGCCAGTACTTC TRBJ2-5 - TRBD1 TRBV6-5
CASRPGLALSYEQYF TGTGCCAGCAGACCGGGACTAGCGCTCTCCTACGAGCAGTACTTC TRBJ2-7 - TRBD2 TRBV7-2
CAWGRGQGQPQHF TGTGCCTGGGGGAGGGGCCAGGGGCAGCCCCAGCATTTT TRBJ1-5 - - TRBV30
CASSPGLAETQYF TGCGCCAGCAGCCCGGGACTAGCGGAGACCCAGTACTTC TRBJ2-5 - TRBD2 TRBV5-1
CAWLAGVNTGELFF TGTGCCTGGTTAGCGGGGGTTAACACCGGGGAGCTGTTTTTT TRBJ2-2 - TRBD2 TRBV30
CSVDKRSNTGELFF TGCAGCGTTGATAAGCGTTCGAACACCGGGGAGCTGTTTTTT TRBJ2-2 - - TRBV29-1
CASSQDTPYEQYF TGCGCCAGCAGCCAAGATACACCCTACGAGCAGTACTTC TRBJ2-7 - - TRBV4-3
CASSIDPSGTYNEQFF TGTGCCAGTAGTATAGACCCTAGCGGAACCTACAATGAGCAGTTCTTC TRBJ2-1 - TRBD2 TRBV19
CASTTEQGYYGYTF TGTGCCAGTACCACAGAACAGGGGTACTATGGCTACACCTTC TRBJ1-2 once TRBD1 TRBV19
CASSFLSTNTGELFF TGTGCCAGCAGTTTTTTGAGCACGAACACCGGGGAGCTGTTTTTT TRBJ2-2 once - TRBV27
CASSSDRAYQPQHF TGTGCCAGCAGCTCAGACAGGGCGTATCAGCCCCAGCATTTT TRBJ1-5 - TRBD1 TRBV6-5
CASRTGGTEPSGANVLTF TGTGCCAGCAGGACGGGGGGGACAGAGCCATCTGGGGCCAACGTCCTGACTTTC TRBJ2-6 once - TRBV5-4
CASSSSAVWTGELFF TGTGCCAGCAGTTCCAGCGCGGTATGGACCGGGGAGCTGTTTTTT TRBJ2-2 - - TRBV27
CASSLIAHQETQYF TGTGCCAGCAGCTTGATAGCACACCAAGAGACCCAGTACTTC TRBJ2-5 once - TRBV11-2
CASSYSAAETNEKLFF TGTGCCAGCAGTTACTCGGCGGCCGAAACTAATGAAAAACTGTTTTTT TRBJ1-4 - - TRBV6-2/TRBV6-3
CASSPLASRGTEAFF TGTGCCAGCAGTCCTTTGGCCTCTAGGGGGACTGAAGCTTTCTTT TRBJ1-1 - - TRBV6-5
CASSIGGNGNTIYF TGTGCCAGTAGTATAGGAGGGAATGGAAACACCATATATTTT TRBJ1-3 - - TRBV19
CASSSQGRTNYGYTF TGTGCCAGTAGTAGCCAGGGGCGCACTAACTATGGCTACACCTTC TRBJ1-2 - - TRBV19
CASSSQEAGYNEQFF TGTGCCAGCAGCAGCCAAGAAGCGGGATACAATGAGCAGTTCTTC TRBJ2-1 - TRBD2 TRBV7-9
CASGGQGNEQFF TGTGCCAGCGGAGGACAGGGCAATGAGCAGTTCTTC TRBJ2-1 once TRBD1 TRBV3-1/TRBV3-2